This T cell receptor (beta chain) was sequenced during a study of blood T cell repertoires in COVID-19. Overall study context: Both acute and convalescent COVID-19 samples were obtained from the United States, Italy and Spain.

Germline CDR1 reads MGHRA; CDR2 reads YSYEKL. This CDR3 is 17 amino acids long. Trimming removed 0 bases at V and 4 bases at J, with 16 bases between. Original methodology: From reference gene primer amplification, estimates of nucleated cell counts were derived. Generated by immunoSEQ multiplex PCR, the TCRdb table keeps only in-frame clones and is missing some. The D gene and trimming were derived from the DNA, and the V and J assignments and clone size from that table. This sample has 70,000 to 95,000 clones, with over 75% found just once. This chain joins TRBV4-1 and TRBJ1-3, with D possibly being TRBD1 (5 bases). Sequenced input: peripheral blood. This clonotype was sampled from a man aged 45-65 years with active COVID-19. CDR3 loop: CASSQDGRGAKGNTIYF. The CDR3 nucleotides are TGCGCCAGCAGCCAAGACGGACGTGGGGCAAAAGGAAACACCATATATTTT.